This T cell receptor beta chain was sequenced for a study of blood T cell repertoires in COVID-19. As for the study in general: Acute and convalescent COVID-19 samples came from the United States, Italy and Spain.

CDR1 and CDR2 (germline): WSHSY, SAAADI. The V and J ends lost 5 bases and 2 bases, in that order; junction bases with no gene match: 10. CDR3 length equals 16 residues. Authors' processing steps: The assay estimated nucleated cells by amplifying reference gene primers. The assay was immunoSEQ multiplex PCR, and TCRdb's table has in-frame clones only and misses some. The V and J calls and the clone size are those of that table, but D and trimming were determined from the DNA. The sample shows about 120,000 clones, over 75% of them seen only once. The chain joins TRBV10-2 to TRBJ1-1; 8 bases line up with TRBD1. This sequence was found in a woman aged 65 to 85 with acute or convalescent COVID-19. The sample comprised peripheral blood. CDR3 coding DNA: TGCGCCAGCAGTTCCCTAGGAGGGACAGGCAACACTGAAGCTTTCTTT. It encodes CASSSLGGTGNTEAFF.